One T cell receptor beta chain is described in this entry. What it binds is unknown. Unique molecular identifiers were carried by the TCR beta cDNA libraries. When about 0.85 to 11 million T cells were used, they gave a few hundred thousand cDNA molecules. MiXCR was run by TCRdb on the PCR reads, yielding one entry per CDR3 protein. This sample has 160,000 or so distinct CDR3 sequences; under 40% occur once, and the top ten carry under 30%. The data were taken from a study of post-analysis software for immune sequencing data. Whole-study context: Recorded subtypes: relapsing-remitting, secondary progressive, progressive-relapsing; some patients unannotated. Whole-study results and caveats: Comparison with controls showed significantly lower normalized Chao1 diversity in multiple sclerosis patients. In patients, about five TRBV segments were more frequent than in controls, with TRBV5-6, TRBV5-1 and TRBV20-1 among them.

There are 14 residues in the CDR3. V was pared by 3 bases and J by 1 base, with 10 bases between. Germline CDR1 reads MNHEY; CDR2 reads SMNVEV (reference sequence). The origin of this receptor is a girl aged 10-17 years with multiple sclerosis. This rearrangement joins TRBV27 to TRBJ2-7; D gene ambiguous. Sequences were derived from blood, sampled after autologous hematopoietic stem cell transplantation. DNA of the CDR3: TGTGCCAGCAGTTTGAGTGTCGGGTCCTACGAGCAGTACTTC. Amino acid sequence: CASSLSVGSYEQYF.